The rows below give T cell receptor beta chains drawn from one sample of a study of blood T cell repertoires in COVID-19. Sequencing used immunoSEQ multiplex PCR; TCRdb keeps in-frame clones, though not all of them. The sample has approximately 150,000 clones; 88% are singletons. Sequenced sample: peripheral blood. The origin of the receptors is a man in his fifties who had recovered from COVID-19. Both conserved end residues are part of each CDR3. Fields, in order: D gene, V gene, clone size, J gene, CDR3 DNA, CDR3 protein. A D gene is named only where the DNA matches it firmly. A row's size may be missing; if present it is once, few, many or a size class.

d_call: TRBD1
v_call: TRBV28
clone_size: .
j_call: TRBJ1-2
cdr3_nt: TGTGCCAGCATGGTCCGGACAGGGTTTAGCTATGGCTACACCTTC
cdr3_aa: CASMVRTGFSYGYTF

d_call: .
v_call: TRBV5-4
clone_size: .
j_call: TRBJ1-1
cdr3_nt: TGTGCCAGCAGCTTGGCAGGGCCCCCGAACACTGAAGCTTTCTTT
cdr3_aa: CASSLAGPPNTEAFF

d_call: TRBD2
v_call: TRBV7-3
clone_size: .
j_call: TRBJ2-1
cdr3_nt: TGTGCCAGCAGCCACCCGGGACTAGGATTACATGAGCAGTTCTTC
cdr3_aa: CASSHPGLGLHEQFF

d_call: TRBD2
v_call: TRBV10-3
clone_size: .
j_call: TRBJ2-3
cdr3_nt: TGTGCCATCAGGGCACTAGCGGGGAGCTGGGATACGCAGTATTTT
cdr3_aa: CAIRALAGSWDTQYF

d_call: .
v_call: TRBV9
clone_size: few
j_call: TRBJ1-1
cdr3_nt: TGTGCCAGCAGCGTAGGACAGAGTGCGAACACTGAAGCTTTCTTT
cdr3_aa: CASSVGQSANTEAFF

d_call: TRBD2
v_call: TRBV6-2/TRBV6-3
clone_size: .
j_call: TRBJ2-3
cdr3_nt: TGTGCCAGCAGCCCCCTAGCGGGGGTTGTAGATACGCAGTATTTT
cdr3_aa: CASSPLAGVVDTQYF

d_call: TRBD2
v_call: TRBV2
clone_size: .
j_call: TRBJ2-1
cdr3_nt: TGTGCCAGCAGTCCCGGACTAGCGGGAGTGAGTGAGCAGTTCTTC
cdr3_aa: CASSPGLAGVSEQFF

d_call: .
v_call: TRBV12-3/TRBV12-4
clone_size: .
j_call: TRBJ2-2
cdr3_nt: TGTGCCAGCTCAGGGTCACGGTCCGGGGAGCTGTTTTTT
cdr3_aa: CASSGSRSGELFF

d_call: .
v_call: TRBV7-9
clone_size: .
j_call: TRBJ1-2
cdr3_nt: TGTGCCAGCAGCCATAAGTGGGTTGGGAGCTATGGCTACACCTTC
cdr3_aa: CASSHKWVGSYGYTF

d_call: .
v_call: TRBV9
clone_size: .
j_call: TRBJ2-7
cdr3_nt: TGTGCCAGCAGCCCCCGGGATTTTTACGAGCAGTACTTC
cdr3_aa: CASSPRDFYEQYF

d_call: .
v_call: TRBV7-9
clone_size: many
j_call: TRBJ1-1
cdr3_nt: TGTGCCAGCAGCCCCAACCGGGACAACTACATGAACACTGAAGCTTTCTTT
cdr3_aa: CASSPNRDNYMNTEAFF

d_call: .
v_call: TRBV9
clone_size: .
j_call: TRBJ2-2
cdr3_nt: TGTGCCAGCAGCGTAGACACGTATAACACCGGGGAGCTGTTTTTT
cdr3_aa: CASSVDTYNTGELFF

d_call: TRBD1
v_call: TRBV7-9
clone_size: .
j_call: TRBJ1-4
cdr3_nt: TGTGCCAGCAGCTACGACAGGGCGGTTGAAAAACTGTTTTTT
cdr3_aa: CASSYDRAVEKLFF

d_call: .
v_call: TRBV19
clone_size: .
j_call: TRBJ1-1
cdr3_nt: TGTGCCAGTAGCCCTCGGAGGGAAGGCGGCACTGAAGCTTTCTTT
cdr3_aa: CASSPRREGGTEAFF

d_call: TRBD1
v_call: TRBV5-5
clone_size: .
j_call: TRBJ1-4
cdr3_nt: TGTGCCAGCAGCTACAGGGGTGAAAAACTGTTTTTT
cdr3_aa: CASSYRGEKLFF

d_call: .
v_call: TRBV6-1
clone_size: few
j_call: TRBJ2-4
cdr3_nt: TGTGCCAGCAGTCGTGAGGGACTAGCCAAAAACATTCAGTACTTC
cdr3_aa: CASSREGLAKNIQYF

d_call: .
v_call: TRBV5-4
clone_size: .
j_call: TRBJ2-3
cdr3_nt: TGTGCCAGCAATCTCCGGGGGGCCGGAGATACGCAGTATTTT
cdr3_aa: CASNLRGAGDTQYF

d_call: TRBD1
v_call: TRBV20-1
clone_size: .
j_call: TRBJ1-2
cdr3_nt: TGCAGTGCTAGTTCCACGGGACAGACAGCTAACTATGGCTACACCTTC
cdr3_aa: CSASSTGQTANYGYTF

d_call: .
v_call: TRBV10-2
clone_size: once
j_call: TRBJ1-5
cdr3_nt: TGCGCCAGCAGTGAGTCTGGGGCCGATCAGCCCCAGCATTTT
cdr3_aa: CASSESGADQPQHF

d_call: .
v_call: TRBV4-3
clone_size: .
j_call: TRBJ2-2
cdr3_nt: TGCGCCAGCAGCCCCCTCGTGTGGGGCAACACCGGGGAGCTGTTTTTT
cdr3_aa: CASSPLVWGNTGELFF

d_call: .
v_call: TRBV29-1
clone_size: .
j_call: TRBJ1-4
cdr3_nt: TGCAGCGTGGCGCGGGGGCAGGCTAATGAAAAACTGTTTTTT
cdr3_aa: CSVARGQANEKLFF

d_call: .
v_call: TRBV19
clone_size: .
j_call: TRBJ2-3
cdr3_nt: TGTGCCAGTAGTTCTCGACAGGCAGATACGCAGTATTTT
cdr3_aa: CASSSRQADTQYF

d_call: .
v_call: TRBV28
clone_size: once
j_call: TRBJ1-1
cdr3_nt: TGTGCCAGCAGTTTATTAGCCGGGAGCGCTGAAGCTTTCTTT
cdr3_aa: CASSLLAGSAEAFF

d_call: TRBD1
v_call: TRBV5-6
clone_size: once
j_call: TRBJ2-7
cdr3_nt: TGTGCCAGCAGCCTTGCTACAGGGGCTCTGGGAAACGAGCAGTACTTC
cdr3_aa: CASSLATGALGNEQYF

d_call: .
v_call: TRBV25-1
clone_size: .
j_call: TRBJ1-4
cdr3_nt: TGTGCCAGCAGTGAATATGGGGGGGTAAACGAAAAACTGTTTTTT
cdr3_aa: CASSEYGGVNEKLFF

d_call: TRBD1
v_call: TRBV5-6
clone_size: .
j_call: TRBJ1-6
cdr3_nt: TGTGCCAGCAGCTCCGGGACAGGCCCATCACCCCTCCACTTT
cdr3_aa: CASSSGTGPSPLHF

d_call: .
v_call: TRBV20-1
clone_size: .
j_call: TRBJ2-5
cdr3_nt: TGCAGTGCAAAACAGGGACAGACCCAGTACTTC
cdr3_aa: CSAKQGQTQYF

d_call: .
v_call: TRBV5-5
clone_size: .
j_call: TRBJ2-4
cdr3_nt: TGTGCCAGCAGCTTGGCCGGGGGAAGTGCCAAAAACATTCAGTACTTC
cdr3_aa: CASSLAGGSAKNIQYF

d_call: TRBD1
v_call: TRBV18
clone_size: medium-sized
j_call: TRBJ1-1
cdr3_nt: TGTGCCAGCTCACAGGACAGGTCGGTTGAGAACACTGAAGCTTTCTTT
cdr3_aa: CASSQDRSVENTEAFF

d_call: .
v_call: TRBV7-2
clone_size: .
j_call: TRBJ1-2
cdr3_nt: TGTGCCAGCAGACCCGGCGGGAGTGGTGGCTACACCTTC
cdr3_aa: CASRPGGSGGYTF

d_call: TRBD2
v_call: TRBV14
clone_size: .
j_call: TRBJ2-1
cdr3_nt: TGTGCCAGCAGCCAACAACTAGCGGGGGGGAATGAGCAGTTCTTC
cdr3_aa: CASSQQLAGGNEQFF

d_call: .
v_call: TRBV7-9
clone_size: .
j_call: TRBJ2-1
cdr3_nt: TGTGCCAGCAGCTACACCGGGGGTGAGCAGTTCTTC
cdr3_aa: CASSYTGGEQFF

d_call: TRBD1
v_call: TRBV5-1
clone_size: .
j_call: TRBJ1-1
cdr3_nt: TGCGCCAGCAGCTTGAGGGGGCAGGGAGACGGTTGGGACACTGAAGCTTTCTTT
cdr3_aa: CASSLRGQGDGWDTEAFF

d_call: .
v_call: TRBV6-2/TRBV6-3
clone_size: .
j_call: TRBJ1-3
cdr3_nt: TGTGCCAGCAGTTTGACCGGGATCTCTGGAAACACCATATATTTT
cdr3_aa: CASSLTGISGNTIYF

d_call: .
v_call: TRBV27
clone_size: once
j_call: TRBJ1-2
cdr3_nt: TGTGCCAGCAGGAAACAGGGTAACTATGGCTACACCTTC
cdr3_aa: CASRKQGNYGYTF

d_call: .
v_call: TRBV3-1/TRBV3-2
clone_size: once
j_call: TRBJ2-4
cdr3_nt: TGTGCCAGCAGCCAAGACAGGGTTTTAGCCAAAAACATTCAGTACTTC
cdr3_aa: CASSQDRVLAKNIQYF

d_call: .
v_call: TRBV7-6
clone_size: .
j_call: TRBJ2-3
cdr3_nt: TGTGCCAGCAGCTTAATGTCTCTCGCAGATACGCAGTATTTT
cdr3_aa: CASSLMSLADTQYF

d_call: .
v_call: TRBV4-1
clone_size: .
j_call: TRBJ2-7
cdr3_nt: TGCGCCAGCAGCCAAGATGAGGGGGGGGGCCGTTACGAGCAGTACTTC
cdr3_aa: CASSQDEGGGRYEQYF

d_call: TRBD1
v_call: TRBV10-3
clone_size: .
j_call: TRBJ2-7
cdr3_nt: TGTGCCATGTCCAGGGGGCAAACCTACGAGCAGTACTTC
cdr3_aa: CAMSRGQTYEQYF

d_call: TRBD1
v_call: TRBV9
clone_size: .
j_call: TRBJ1-4
cdr3_nt: TGTGCCAGCAGCGCAACAGGGGCAACTAATGAAAAACTGTTTTTT
cdr3_aa: CASSATGATNEKLFF

d_call: .
v_call: TRBV6-5
clone_size: .
j_call: TRBJ2-7
cdr3_nt: TGTGCCAGCAGTTACCCGGGAGACAGGGAGGAGTACTTC
cdr3_aa: CASSYPGDREEYF

d_call: TRBD1
v_call: TRBV27
clone_size: .
j_call: TRBJ2-7
cdr3_nt: TGTGCCAGCAGTTTTTCGGACAGGGGATACGAGCAGTACTTC
cdr3_aa: CASSFSDRGYEQYF

d_call: .
v_call: TRBV7-8
clone_size: .
j_call: TRBJ1-1
cdr3_nt: TGTGCCAGCAGCCGGCAGGTGGGCACTGAAGCTTTCTTT
cdr3_aa: CASSRQVGTEAFF

d_call: .
v_call: TRBV7-2
clone_size: .
j_call: TRBJ2-7
cdr3_nt: TGTGCCAGCAGCTTCCTGAGCTCCTACGAGCAGTACTTC
cdr3_aa: CASSFLSSYEQYF

d_call: TRBD1
v_call: TRBV28
clone_size: .
j_call: TRBJ1-1
cdr3_nt: TGTGCCAGCAGCTCCCCACAGGGGATGAACACTGAAGCTTTCTTT
cdr3_aa: CASSSPQGMNTEAFF

d_call: TRBD2
v_call: TRBV11-2
clone_size: .
j_call: TRBJ2-3
cdr3_nt: TGTGCCAGCAGCTTAGGACTAGCGGGATCCCGCACAGATACGCAGTATTTT
cdr3_aa: CASSLGLAGSRTDTQYF

d_call: .
v_call: TRBV4-3
clone_size: once
j_call: TRBJ1-2
cdr3_nt: TGCGCCAGCAGCCAAGGGGCGGGGTTAAACTATGGCTACACCTTC
cdr3_aa: CASSQGAGLNYGYTF

d_call: .
v_call: TRBV18
clone_size: .
j_call: TRBJ1-2
cdr3_nt: TGTGCCAGCTCACCTGGGGAGGGACTGAGCTATGGCTACACCTTC
cdr3_aa: CASSPGEGLSYGYTF

d_call: TRBD1
v_call: TRBV7-2
clone_size: .
j_call: TRBJ2-5
cdr3_nt: TGTGCCACCCGACAGGGGGAGACCCAGTACTTC
cdr3_aa: CATRQGETQYF

d_call: TRBD1
v_call: TRBV29-1
clone_size: .
j_call: TRBJ1-4
cdr3_nt: TGCAGCGTCCTAGGACAGGGCGGTGAAAAACTGTTTTTT
cdr3_aa: CSVLGQGGEKLFF

d_call: .
v_call: TRBV28
clone_size: few
j_call: TRBJ1-5
cdr3_nt: TGTGCCAGCACAAGGGAGAGGTTGAGGAATCAGCCCCAGCATTTT
cdr3_aa: CASTRERLRNQPQHF

d_call: .
v_call: TRBV29-1
clone_size: .
j_call: TRBJ2-1
cdr3_nt: TGCAGCGTTGCTAACAATGAGCAGTTCTTC
cdr3_aa: CSVANNEQFF

d_call: TRBD1
v_call: TRBV28
clone_size: .
j_call: TRBJ2-2
cdr3_nt: TGTGCCAGCAGGTATCAGGGGGCCACCGGGGAGCTGTTTTTT
cdr3_aa: CASRYQGATGELFF

d_call: TRBD2
v_call: TRBV2
clone_size: .
j_call: TRBJ2-5
cdr3_nt: TGTGCCAGCAGTGGGACTAGCGGCTACCAAGAGACCCAGTACTTC
cdr3_aa: CASSGTSGYQETQYF

d_call: .
v_call: TRBV6-5
clone_size: .
j_call: TRBJ1-2
cdr3_nt: TGTGCCAGCAGTTATAGGGGAACAGGGATTGACTATGGCTACACCTTC
cdr3_aa: CASSYRGTGIDYGYTF